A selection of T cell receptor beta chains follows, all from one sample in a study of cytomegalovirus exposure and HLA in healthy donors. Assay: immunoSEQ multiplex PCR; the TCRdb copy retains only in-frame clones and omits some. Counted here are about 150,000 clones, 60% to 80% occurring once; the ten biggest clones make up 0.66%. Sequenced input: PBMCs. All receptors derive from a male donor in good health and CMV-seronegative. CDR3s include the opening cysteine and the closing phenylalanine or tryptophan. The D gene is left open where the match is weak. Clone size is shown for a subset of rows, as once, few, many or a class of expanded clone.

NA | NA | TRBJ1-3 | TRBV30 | TGTGCCCGCGGTTGGGGGACAGGAAACACCATATATTTT | CARGWGTGNTIYF
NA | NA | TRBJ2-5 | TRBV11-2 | TGTGCCAGCAGCTCACCCCTAGGGGCGGAGACCCAGTACTTC | CASSSPLGAETQYF
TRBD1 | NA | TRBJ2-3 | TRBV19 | TGTGCCAGTAGTAGGGGACAGGGCCCCACAGATACGCAGTATTTT | CASSRGQGPTDTQYF
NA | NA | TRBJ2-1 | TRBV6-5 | TGTGCCAGCAGTTTTATGGACTACGGCAATGAGCAGTTCTTC | CASSFMDYGNEQFF
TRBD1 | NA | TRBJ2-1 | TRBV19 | TGTGCCAGTAGTATTAAGGGGGCTAATGAGCAGTTCTTC | CASSIKGANEQFF
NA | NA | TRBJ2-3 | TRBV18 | TGTGCCAGCTCACCAGTGGGGGGAAGCACAGATACGCAGTATTTT | CASSPVGGSTDTQYF
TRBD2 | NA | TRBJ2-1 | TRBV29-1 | TGCAGCGTTGAGGCGGGAGCGGCTGGGCAGTTCTTC | CSVEAGAAGQFF
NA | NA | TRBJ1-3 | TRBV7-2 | TGTGCCAGCAGCCCCGGTCCGGGGGGAGACGGAAACACCATATATTTT | CASSPGPGGDGNTIYF
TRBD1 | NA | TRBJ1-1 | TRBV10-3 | TGTGCCATCAGACAGGGGTCGAAGGACACTGAAGCTTTCTTT | CAIRQGSKDTEAFF
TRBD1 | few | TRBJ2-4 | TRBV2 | TGTGCCAGCAGTGTCGGGACAGGGGGAGCCAAAAACATTCAGTACTTC | CASSVGTGGAKNIQYF
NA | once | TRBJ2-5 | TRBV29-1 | TGCAGCGTTGAGTCGTCAGCGGCGCAAGAGACCCAGTACTTC | CSVESSAAQETQYF
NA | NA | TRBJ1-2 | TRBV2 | TGTGCCAGCAGGTTGGAAGGGGAGGACGGCTACACCTTC | CASRLEGEDGYTF
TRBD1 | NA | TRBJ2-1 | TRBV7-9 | TGTGCCAGCAGCTTCGGAGTCGGGACAGGAGATTACAATGAGCAGTTCTTC | CASSFGVGTGDYNEQFF
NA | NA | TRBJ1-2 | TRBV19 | TGTGCCAGTAACCCCCTCGCAGGGGCTGGTTATGGCTACACCTTC | CASNPLAGAGYGYTF
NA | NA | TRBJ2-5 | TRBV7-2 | TGTGCCAGCAGCTTAGAAAACAGGCAAGAGACCCAGTACTTC | CASSLENRQETQYF
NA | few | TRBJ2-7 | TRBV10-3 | TGTGCCATCAGTGAGTCGTCAGGGCCCCACGAGCAGTACTTC | CAISESSGPHEQYF
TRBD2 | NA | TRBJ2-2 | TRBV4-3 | TGCGCCAGCAGCCCAGCGGCGGGGGAGGCCGGGGAGCTGTTTTTT | CASSPAAGEAGELFF
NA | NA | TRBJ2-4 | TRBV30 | TGTGCCTGGAGTGATCCCGGTGCCAAAAACATTCAGTACTTC | CAWSDPGAKNIQYF
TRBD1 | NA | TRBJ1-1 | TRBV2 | TGTGCCAGCTACCGGGACAGGGGAGGGAACACTGAAGCTTTCTTT | CASYRDRGGNTEAFF
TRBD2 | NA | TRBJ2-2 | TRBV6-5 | TGTGCCAGCAGCAACGGGAGGTCCGGGGAGCTGTTTTTT | CASSNGRSGELFF
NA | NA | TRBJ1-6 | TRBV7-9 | TGTTCCAGCAGCCCCGTGGGGAGTGCCTATAATTCACCCCTCCACTTT | CSSSPVGSAYNSPLHF
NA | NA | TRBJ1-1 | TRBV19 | TGTGCCAGTACCCAGGGGATGAACACTGAAGCTTTCTTT | CASTQGMNTEAFF
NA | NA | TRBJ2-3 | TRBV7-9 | TGTGCCAGCAGCTTAGTAGCGGATACGCAGTATTTT | CASSLVADTQYF
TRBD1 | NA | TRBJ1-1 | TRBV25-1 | TGTGCCAGCAGTATCGGGACTGCAGGGACAGGGGCTTTCTTT | CASSIGTAGTGAFF
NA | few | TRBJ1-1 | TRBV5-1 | TGCGCCAGCAGGAGCAGGCTGAACACTGAAGCTTTCTTT | CASRSRLNTEAFF
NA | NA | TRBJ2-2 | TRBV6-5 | TGTGCCAGCAGTCGGGGGACGGCGAACACCGGGGAGCTGTTTTTT | CASSRGTANTGELFF
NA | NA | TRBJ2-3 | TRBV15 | TGTGCCACCAGCAGAGGAGCGAACCCGTCCAGCACAGATACGCAGTATTTT | CATSRGANPSSTDTQYF
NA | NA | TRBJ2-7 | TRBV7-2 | TGTGCCAGCAGCCTAAACGGGGCTGGGGGGAACTACGAGCAGTACTTC | CASSLNGAGGNYEQYF
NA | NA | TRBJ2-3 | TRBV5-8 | TGTGCCAGCAGCAAAAACCGGGACTCAGGTAGCACAGATACGCAGTATTTT | CASSKNRDSGSTDTQYF
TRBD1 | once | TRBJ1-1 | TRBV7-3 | TGTGCCAGCAGCTTACATGGGACAGAGATGAACACTGAAGCTTTCTTT | CASSLHGTEMNTEAFF
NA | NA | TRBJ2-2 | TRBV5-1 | TGCGCCAGCAGCTTGCCAGCGGATCCCGGGGAGCTGTTTTTT | CASSLPADPGELFF